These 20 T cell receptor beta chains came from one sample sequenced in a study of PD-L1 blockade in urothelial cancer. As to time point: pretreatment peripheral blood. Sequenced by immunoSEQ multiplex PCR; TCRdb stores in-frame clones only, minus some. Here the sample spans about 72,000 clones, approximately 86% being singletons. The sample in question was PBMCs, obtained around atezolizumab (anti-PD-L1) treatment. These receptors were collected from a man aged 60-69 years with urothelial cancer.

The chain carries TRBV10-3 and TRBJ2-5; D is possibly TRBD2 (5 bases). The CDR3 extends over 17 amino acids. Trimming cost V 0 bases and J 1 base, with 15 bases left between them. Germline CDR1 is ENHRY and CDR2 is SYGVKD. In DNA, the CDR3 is TGTGCCATCAGTGAGTCGAGTCTGCTAGCCCGCCAAGAGACCCAGTACTTC. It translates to CAISESSLLARQETQYF.

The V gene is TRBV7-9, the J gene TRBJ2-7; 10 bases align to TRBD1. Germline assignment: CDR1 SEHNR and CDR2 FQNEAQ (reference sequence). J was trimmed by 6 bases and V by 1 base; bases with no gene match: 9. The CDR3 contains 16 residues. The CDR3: CASSLGGTGAVGEQYF. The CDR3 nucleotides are TGTGCCAGCAGCTTAGGTGGGACAGGGGCTGTCGGCGAGCAGTACTTC.

For the CDR3, the DNA is TGTGCCAGCAGTGAACTCGCGTCTACAGATACGCAGTATTTT. It encodes CASSELASTDTQYF. V and J are TRBV6-1 and TRBJ2-3, with D unresolved. Germline loops: CDR1 MNHNS, CDR2 SASEGT. The V end lost 2 bases, the J end lost 3 bases, and 9 bases lay between the germline ends. The CDR3 loop spans 14 amino acids.

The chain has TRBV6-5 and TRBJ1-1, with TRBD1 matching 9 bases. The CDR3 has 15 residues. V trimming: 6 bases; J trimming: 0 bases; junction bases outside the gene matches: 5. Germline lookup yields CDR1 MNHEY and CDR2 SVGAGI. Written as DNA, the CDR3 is TGTGCCAGCAGACCAAGGACAGGGGTGAACACTGAAGCTTTCTTT. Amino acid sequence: CASRPRTGVNTEAFF.

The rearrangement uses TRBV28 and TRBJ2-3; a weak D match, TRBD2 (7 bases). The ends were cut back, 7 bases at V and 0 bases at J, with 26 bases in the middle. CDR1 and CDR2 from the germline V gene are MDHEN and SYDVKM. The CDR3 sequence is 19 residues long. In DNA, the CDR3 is TGTGCCAGCACCTCTCCCCTAGGGGGGGGCCCCACAAGCACAGATACGCAGTATTTT. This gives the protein CASTSPLGGGPTSTDTQYF.

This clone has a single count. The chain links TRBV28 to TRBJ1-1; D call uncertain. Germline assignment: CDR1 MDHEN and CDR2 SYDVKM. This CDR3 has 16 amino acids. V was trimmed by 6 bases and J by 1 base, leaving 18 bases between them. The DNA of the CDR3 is TGTGCCAGCAGGCCCCGGATCTGGCGGCCGAACACTGAAGCTTTCTTT. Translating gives CASRPRIWRPNTEAFF. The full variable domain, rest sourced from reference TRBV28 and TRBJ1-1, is DVKVTQSSRYLVKRTGEKVFLECVQDMDHENMFWYRQDPGLGLRLIYFSYDVKMKEKGDIPEGYSVSREKKERFSLILESASTNQTSMYLCASRPRIWRPNTEAFFGQGTRLTVV.

Written as DNA, the CDR3 is TGTGCCAGCAGCGCGGGCACTGAAGCTTTCTTT. Translating gives CASSAGTEAFF. This sequence joins TRBV25-1 and TRBJ1-1; the D is unclear. The CDR3 contains 11 residues. CDR1 and CDR2 from the germline V gene are MGHDK and SYGVNS. Trimming stripped 6 bases from V and 4 bases from J, with 6 bases between.

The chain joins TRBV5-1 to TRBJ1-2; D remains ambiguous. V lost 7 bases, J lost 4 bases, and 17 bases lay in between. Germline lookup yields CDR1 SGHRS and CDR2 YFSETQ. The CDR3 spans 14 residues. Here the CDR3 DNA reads TGCGCCAGCGCCCCGGCAGGAATGGTCTATGGCTACACCTTC. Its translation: CASAPAGMVYGYTF.

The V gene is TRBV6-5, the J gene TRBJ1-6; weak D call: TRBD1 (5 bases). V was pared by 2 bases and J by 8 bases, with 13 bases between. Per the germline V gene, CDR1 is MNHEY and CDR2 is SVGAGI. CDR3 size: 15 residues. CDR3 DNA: TGTGCCAGCAGTTACACTGGACAACCGGATTCACCCCTCCACTTT. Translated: CASSYTGQPDSPLHF.

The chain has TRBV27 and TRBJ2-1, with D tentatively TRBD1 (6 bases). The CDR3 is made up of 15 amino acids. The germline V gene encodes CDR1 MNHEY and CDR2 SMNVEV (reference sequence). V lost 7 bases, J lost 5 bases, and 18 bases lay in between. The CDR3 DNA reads TGTGCCAGCAACCCTCAGGGGTCCCTCCACAATGAGCAGTTCTTC. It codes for CASNPQGSLHNEQFF.

This chain's CDR3 is CASSRSGGADEQYF. For the CDR3, the DNA is TGTGCCAGCAGCCGTAGCGGGGGGGCCGACGAGCAGTACTTC. The chain carries TRBV7-3 and TRBJ2-7, with TRBD2 matching 11 bases. Trimming at V came to 5 bases and at J to 5 bases, leaving 5 bases not matched to a gene. The V gene's germline CDR1 is SGHTA and CDR2 FQGTGA. The CDR3 length is 14 residues.

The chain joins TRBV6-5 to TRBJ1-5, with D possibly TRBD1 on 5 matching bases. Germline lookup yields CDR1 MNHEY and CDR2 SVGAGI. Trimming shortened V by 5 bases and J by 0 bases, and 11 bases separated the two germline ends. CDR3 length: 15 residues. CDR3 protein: CASSPGTYSNQPQHF. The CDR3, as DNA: TGTGCCAGCAGTCCCGGGACTTATAGCAATCAGCCCCAGCATTTT.

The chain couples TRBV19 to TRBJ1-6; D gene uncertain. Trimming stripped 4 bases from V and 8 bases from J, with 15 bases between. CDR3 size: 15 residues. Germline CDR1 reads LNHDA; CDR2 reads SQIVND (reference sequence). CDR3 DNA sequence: TGTGCCAGTAGTACTGTTGGTCCACCAGATTCACCCCTCCACTTT. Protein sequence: CASSTVGPPDSPLHF.

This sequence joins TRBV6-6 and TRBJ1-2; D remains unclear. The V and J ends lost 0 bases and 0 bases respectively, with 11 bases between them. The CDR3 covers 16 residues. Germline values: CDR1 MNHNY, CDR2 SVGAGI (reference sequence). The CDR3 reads CASSYSLMNSNYGYTF. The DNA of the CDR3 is TGTGCCAGCAGTTACTCGCTCATGAACTCTAACTATGGCTACACCTTC.

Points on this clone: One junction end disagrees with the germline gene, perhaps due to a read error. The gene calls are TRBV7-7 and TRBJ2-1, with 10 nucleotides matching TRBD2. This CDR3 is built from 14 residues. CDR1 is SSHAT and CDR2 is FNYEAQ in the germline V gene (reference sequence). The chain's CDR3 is CASSLGLAGDEQFF. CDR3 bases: TGTGCTAGCAGCTTAGGCCTAGCGGGAGACGAGCAGTTCTTC.

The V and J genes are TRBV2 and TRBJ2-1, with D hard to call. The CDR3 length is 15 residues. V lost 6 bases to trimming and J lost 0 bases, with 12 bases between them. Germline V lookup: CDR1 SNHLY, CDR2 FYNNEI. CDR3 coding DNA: TGTGCCAGCAGCCCAACTAATCCCTCCTACAATGAGCAGTTCTTC. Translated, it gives CASSPTNPSYNEQFF.

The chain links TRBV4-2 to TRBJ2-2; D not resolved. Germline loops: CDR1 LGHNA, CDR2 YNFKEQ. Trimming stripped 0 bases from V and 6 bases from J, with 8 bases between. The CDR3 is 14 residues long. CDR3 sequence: CASSQEIVSGELFF. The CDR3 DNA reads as TGTGCCAGCAGCCAAGAAATCGTATCCGGGGAGCTGTTTTTT.

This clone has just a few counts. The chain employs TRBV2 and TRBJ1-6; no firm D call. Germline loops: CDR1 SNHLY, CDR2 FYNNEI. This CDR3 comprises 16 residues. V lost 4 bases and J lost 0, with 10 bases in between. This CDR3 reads CASSGEGSSYNSPLHF. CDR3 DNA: TGTGCCAGCAGTGGGGAGGGCAGCTCCTATAATTCACCCCTCCACTTT.

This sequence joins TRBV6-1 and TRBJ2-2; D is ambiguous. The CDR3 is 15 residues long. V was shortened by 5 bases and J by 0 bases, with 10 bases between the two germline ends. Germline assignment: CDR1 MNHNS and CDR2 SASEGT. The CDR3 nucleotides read TGTGCCAGCAGTCCCGGGTCGACGAACACCGGGGAGCTGTTTTTT. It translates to CASSPGSTNTGELFF.

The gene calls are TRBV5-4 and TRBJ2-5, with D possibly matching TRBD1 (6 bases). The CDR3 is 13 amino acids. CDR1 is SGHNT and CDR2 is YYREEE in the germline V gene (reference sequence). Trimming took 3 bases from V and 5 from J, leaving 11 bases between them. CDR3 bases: TGTGCCAGCAGCTCGGACAGACGGGAGACCCAGTACTTC. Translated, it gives CASSSDRRETQYF.